This T cell receptor (beta chain) appears in the sequencing data of a study of monozygotic twins with inflammatory bowel disease. With eight separate reactions per sample, the authors made cDNA. TCRdb reworked the 5' RACE reads into one entry per CDR3 protein, no DNA. The sample data list more than 120,000 distinct CDR3 sequences. Study findings and constraints: Treatment differences in immunosuppression may have added variability to the repertoires of patients. Those with IBD had lower TCRbeta diversity (inverse Simpson) than their healthy co-twins did.

The CDR3 has 15 residues. CDR1 and CDR2 (germline): MNHEY, SVGAGI. As concerns this clonotype: The antigen remains unidentified.

RNA in its total form was extracted from whole blood, and T cells were not sorted. The chain joins TRBV6-5 to TRBJ2-1; the TRBD1 assignment by TCRdb is unverifiable without DNA. Sequencing used blood. The TCR originated in a human donor with ulcerative colitis or Crohn's disease, or a healthy co-twin of an affected twin (not recorded which). The CDR3 sequence is CASSYTRQGGDEQFF.